This T cell receptor (beta chain) was obtained from a study of read filtering for tumor transcriptome and immune sequencing. CDR3 length: 16 residues. Germline CDR1 SEHNR, CDR2 FQNEAQ (reference sequence). The trim removed 2 bases at V and 3 bases at J, leaving 5 bases unmatched. The table lists this clonotype with many counts. Molecular barcoded adaptors covering alpha/delta and beta/gamma chains were used on approximately 400 ng RNA. TCRdb re-called the reads through MiXCR, storing one row per CDR3 protein. This sample has about 58,000 distinct CDR3 sequences, with approximately 13% found just once.

The sequence derives from a donor over 35 with multiple myeloma. The chain joins TRBV7-9 to TRBJ2-5; 11 nucleotides line up with TRBD2. The specimen sequenced was a population of CD138-negative cells sorted from bone marrow. CDR3 DNA: TGTGCCAGCAGCTTACCCTTGGGACTAGCGGAAGAGACCCAGTACTTC. It yields the protein CASSLPLGLAEETQYF.